The present T cell receptor (beta chain) was sequenced within a study of tissue T cells after allogeneic stem cell transplantation. Using immunoSEQ multiplex PCR, the repertoire was profiled, and TCRdb retains in-frame clones only, with some absent. Among some 1,100 clones listed, around 45% were seen once. Study-level points and caveats: In patients and mice, blood and spleen missed much of tissue repertoire. Within patients, tissue anatomy strongly shaped TCR repertoire composition.

As for this clone: Its antigen is as yet unknown. The gene names here belong to mouse. Sequencing ends 1 residue short of the CDR3 end; the germline J gene provides the rest.

Trimming shortened V by 0 bases and J by 0 bases, and 9 bases separated the two germline ends. There are 16 residues in the CDR3. Germline values: CDR1 LGHNA, CDR2 YNLKQL (reference sequence). This sample's time point: mouse harvest day 14 after allogeneic transplant. Tail vein injection delivered 10^7 T-cell-depleted bone marrow cells and 10^6 splenic CD5+ T cells. Tissues came from B6→BALB/c major-mismatch GVHD mice at day 7 or 14. The TCR comes from a female BALB/c mouse given C57BL/6 T cells with graft-versus-host disease after an allogeneic hematopoietic cell transplant. The V and J genes are TRBV5 and TRBJ1-3; no clear D. The sample consisted of spleen. This chain's CDR3 is CASSQESGFSGNTLYF. The DNA read from the CDR3 is TGTGCCAGCAGCCAAGAATCAGGTTTTTCTGGAAATACGCTCTAT.